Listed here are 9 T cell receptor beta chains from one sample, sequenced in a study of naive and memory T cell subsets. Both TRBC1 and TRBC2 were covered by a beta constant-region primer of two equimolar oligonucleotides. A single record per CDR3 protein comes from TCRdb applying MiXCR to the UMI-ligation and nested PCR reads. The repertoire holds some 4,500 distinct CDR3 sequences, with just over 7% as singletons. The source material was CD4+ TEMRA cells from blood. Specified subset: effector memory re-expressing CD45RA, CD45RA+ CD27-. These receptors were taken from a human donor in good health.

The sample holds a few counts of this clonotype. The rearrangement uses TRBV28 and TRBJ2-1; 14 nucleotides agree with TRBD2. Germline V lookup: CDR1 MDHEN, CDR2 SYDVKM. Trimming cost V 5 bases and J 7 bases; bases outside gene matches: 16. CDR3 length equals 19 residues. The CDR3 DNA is TGTGCCAGCAGTGCCCACCCTGGGACTAGCGGGAGTTGGGGGAATGAGCAGTTCTTC. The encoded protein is CASSAHPGTSGSWGNEQFF.

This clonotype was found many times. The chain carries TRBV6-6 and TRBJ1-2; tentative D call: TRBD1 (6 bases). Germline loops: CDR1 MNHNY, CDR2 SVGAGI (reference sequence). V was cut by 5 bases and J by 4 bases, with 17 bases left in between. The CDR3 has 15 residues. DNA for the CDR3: TGTGCCAGCAGTCCCCGACAGGACGCGGGCTATGGCTACACCTTC. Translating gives CASSPRQDAGYGYTF.

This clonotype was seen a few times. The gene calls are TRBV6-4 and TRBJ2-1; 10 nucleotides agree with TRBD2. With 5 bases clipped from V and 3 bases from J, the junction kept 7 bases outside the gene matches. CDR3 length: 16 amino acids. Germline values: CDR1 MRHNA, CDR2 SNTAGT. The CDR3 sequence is CASSSQAGGFYNEQFF. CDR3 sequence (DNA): TGTGCCAGCAGTTCTCAAGCGGGAGGGTTCTACAATGAGCAGTTCTTC.

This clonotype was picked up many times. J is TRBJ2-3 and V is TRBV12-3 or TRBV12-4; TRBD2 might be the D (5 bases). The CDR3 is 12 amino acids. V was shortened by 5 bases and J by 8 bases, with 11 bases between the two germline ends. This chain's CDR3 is CASSVSGATQYF. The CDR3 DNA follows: TGTGCCAGCAGTGTAAGCGGCGCTACGCAGTATTTT.

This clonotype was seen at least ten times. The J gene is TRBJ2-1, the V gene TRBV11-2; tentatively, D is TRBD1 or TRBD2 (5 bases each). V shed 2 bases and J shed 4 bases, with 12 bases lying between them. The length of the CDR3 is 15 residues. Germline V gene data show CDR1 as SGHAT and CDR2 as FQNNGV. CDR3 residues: CASSLNRDGYNEQFF. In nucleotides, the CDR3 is TGTGCCAGCAGCTTAAATCGGGACGGATACAATGAGCAGTTCTTC.

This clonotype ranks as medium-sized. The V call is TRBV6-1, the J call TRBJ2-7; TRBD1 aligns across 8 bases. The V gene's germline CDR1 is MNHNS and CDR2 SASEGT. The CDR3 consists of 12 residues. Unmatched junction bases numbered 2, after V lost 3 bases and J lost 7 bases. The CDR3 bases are TGTGCCAGCAGTGAGCGGGACAGGGAGCAGTACTTC. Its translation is CASSERDREQYF.

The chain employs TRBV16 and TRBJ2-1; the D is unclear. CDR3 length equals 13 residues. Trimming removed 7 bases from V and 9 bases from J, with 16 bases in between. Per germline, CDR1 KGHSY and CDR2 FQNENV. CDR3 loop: CASTHPVGFEQFF. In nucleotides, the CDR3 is TGTGCCAGCACGCACCCCGTGGGGTTTGAGCAGTTCTTC.

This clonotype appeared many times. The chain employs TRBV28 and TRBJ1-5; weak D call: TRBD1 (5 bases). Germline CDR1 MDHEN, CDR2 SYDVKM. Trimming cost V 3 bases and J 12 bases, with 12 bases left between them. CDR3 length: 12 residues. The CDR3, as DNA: TGTGCCAGCAGTTTCAGGGCGAGGAGCCAGCATTTT. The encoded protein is CASSFRARSQHF.

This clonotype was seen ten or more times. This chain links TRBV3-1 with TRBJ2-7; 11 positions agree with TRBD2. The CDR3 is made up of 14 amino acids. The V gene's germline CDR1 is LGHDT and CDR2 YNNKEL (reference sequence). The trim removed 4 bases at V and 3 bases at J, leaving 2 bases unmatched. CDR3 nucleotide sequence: TGTGCCAGCAGCCTTGGGACTAGCGGCTACGAGCAGTACTTC. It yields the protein CASSLGTSGYEQYF.